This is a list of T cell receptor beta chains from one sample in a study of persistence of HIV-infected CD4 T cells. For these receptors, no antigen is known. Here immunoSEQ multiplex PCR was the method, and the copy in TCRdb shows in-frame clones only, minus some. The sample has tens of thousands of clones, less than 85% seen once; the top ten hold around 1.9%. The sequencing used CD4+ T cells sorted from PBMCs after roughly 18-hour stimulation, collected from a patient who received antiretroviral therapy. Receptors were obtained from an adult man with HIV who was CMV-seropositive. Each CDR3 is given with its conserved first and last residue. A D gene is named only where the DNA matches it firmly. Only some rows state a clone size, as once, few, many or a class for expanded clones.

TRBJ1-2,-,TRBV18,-,TGTGCCAGCTCACCCGGGACGGTAAACTATGGCTACACCTTC,CASSPGTVNYGYTF
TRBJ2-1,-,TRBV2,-,TGTGCCAGCAGACTGTCGGGACTCAGCTTAAATGAGCAGTTCTTC,CASRLSGLSLNEQFF
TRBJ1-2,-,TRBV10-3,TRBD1,TGTGCCATCAGTGACATCCCGGGACAGTCTAACTATGGCTACACCTTC,CAISDIPGQSNYGYTF
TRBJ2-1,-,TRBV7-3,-,TGTGCCAGCAGCCCAGGAATACTTAGCTCCTACAATGAGCAGTTCTTC,CASSPGILSSYNEQFF
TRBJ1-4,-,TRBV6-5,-,TGTGCCAGCAGTTACTCGCAGGCAACTAATGAAAAACTGTTTTTT,CASSYSQATNEKLFF
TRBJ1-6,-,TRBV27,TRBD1,TGTGCCAGCAGTGTAGACCGGGACAGGGTTTCTAGCTCCTATAATTCACCCCTCCACTTT,CASSVDRDRVSSSYNSPLHF
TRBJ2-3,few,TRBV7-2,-,TGTGCCAGCAGCTTTGAAGGCACAGATACGCAGTATTTT,CASSFEGTDTQYF
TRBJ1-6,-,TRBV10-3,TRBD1,TGTGCCATCAGCATGGGTGGACAGGCGCTAATCAATTCACCCCTCCACTTT,CAISMGGQALINSPLHF
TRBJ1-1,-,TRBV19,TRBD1,TGTGCCAGTAGTCTAGACAGGGTAGGAAACACTGAAGCTTTCTTT,CASSLDRVGNTEAFF
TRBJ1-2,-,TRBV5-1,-,TGCGCCAGCAGTGACGGGACTAACTATGGCTACACCTTC,CASSDGTNYGYTF
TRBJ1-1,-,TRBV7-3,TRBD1,TGTGCCAGCAGCTTAGAGGGACAGGGGGGATTGAACACTGAAGCTTTCTTT,CASSLEGQGGLNTEAFF
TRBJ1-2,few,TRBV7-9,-,TGTGCCAGCAGCCCATTAATGGGTGGCTACACCTTC,CASSPLMGGYTF
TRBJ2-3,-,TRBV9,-,TGTGCCAGCAGCATCCTGGGGGACACAGATACGCAGTATTTT,CASSILGDTDTQYF
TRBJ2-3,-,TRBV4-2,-,TGTGCCAGCAGCCAAACCGACAACACAGATACGCAGTATTTT,CASSQTDNTDTQYF
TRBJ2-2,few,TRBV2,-,TGTGCCTGCAGGGGTTCCCCCGGGGAGCTGTTTTTT,CACRGSPGELFF
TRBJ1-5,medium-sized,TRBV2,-,TGTGCCAGCAGTGAAAACGGTATTAGCAATCAGCCCCAGCATTTT,CASSENGISNQPQHF
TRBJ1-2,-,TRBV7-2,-,TGTGCCAGCAGCTTAGCCCCAGGGGCCAACTATGGCTACACCTTC,CASSLAPGANYGYTF
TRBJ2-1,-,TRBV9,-,TGTGCCAGCAGCGTAGCCACGGGTTCTGGATACAATGAGCAGTTCTTC,CASSVATGSGYNEQFF
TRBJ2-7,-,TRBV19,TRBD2,TGTGCCAGTAGTAGTAGTAGCGGGTACGAGCAGTACTTC,CASSSSSGYEQYF
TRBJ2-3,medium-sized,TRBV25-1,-,TGTGCCAGCGTCCCTAGTATAGGCACAGATACGCAGTATTTT,CASVPSIGTDTQYF
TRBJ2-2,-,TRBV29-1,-,TGCAGCGTTGAAGATCCCAAGAACACCGGGGAGCTGTTTTTT,CSVEDPKNTGELFF
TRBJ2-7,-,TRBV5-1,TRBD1,TGCGCCAGCAGCTCACCGGGACAGGGTAACGAGCAGTACTTC,CASSSPGQGNEQYF
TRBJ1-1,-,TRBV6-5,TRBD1,TGTGCCACACGGAGGGGACAGTTCGAAGGAGGAGCTTTCTTT,CATRRGQFEGGAFF
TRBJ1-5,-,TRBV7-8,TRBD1,TGTGCCAGCAGCTTAGAAGGGGGCCCCAATCAGCCCCAGCATTTT,CASSLEGGPNQPQHF
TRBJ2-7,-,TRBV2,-,TGTGCCAGCAGTTTACAGGGCACCTACGAGCAGTACTTC,CASSLQGTYEQYF
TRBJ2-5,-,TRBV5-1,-,TGCGCCAGCAGCTTGGAGCCCAGAAACCAAGAGACCCAGTACTTC,CASSLEPRNQETQYF
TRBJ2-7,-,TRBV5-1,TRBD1,TGCGCCAGCAGTACGACAGGGGTAATGGGCGAGCAGTACTTC,CASSTTGVMGEQYF
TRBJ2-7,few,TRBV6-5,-,TGTGCCAGCAGTTACGGGTTTACTAAATCCTACGAGCAGTACTTC,CASSYGFTKSYEQYF
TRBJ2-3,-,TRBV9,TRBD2,TGTGCCAGCAGCGTTACTAGCGGGGGCCTAGGGGATACGCAGTATTTT,CASSVTSGGLGDTQYF
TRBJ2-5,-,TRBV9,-,TGTGCCAGCAGCGTGACCGAGACCGAAGAGACCCAGTACTTC,CASSVTETEETQYF
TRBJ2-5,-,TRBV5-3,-,TGTGCCAGAAGCTTGGGGGCGGATCTGGAGACCCAGTACTTC,CARSLGADLETQYF